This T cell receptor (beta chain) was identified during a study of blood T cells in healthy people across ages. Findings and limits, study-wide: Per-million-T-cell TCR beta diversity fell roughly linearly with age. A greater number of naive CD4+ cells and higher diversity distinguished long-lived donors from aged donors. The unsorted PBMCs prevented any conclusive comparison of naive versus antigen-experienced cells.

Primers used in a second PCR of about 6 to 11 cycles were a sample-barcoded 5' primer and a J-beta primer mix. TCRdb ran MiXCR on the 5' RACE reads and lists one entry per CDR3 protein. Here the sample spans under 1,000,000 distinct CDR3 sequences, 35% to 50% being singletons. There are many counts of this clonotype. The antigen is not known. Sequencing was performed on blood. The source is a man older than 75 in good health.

DNA of the CDR3: TGTGCCAGCATGAAAGGGGACTATGGCTACACCTTC. Translation gives CASMKGDYGYTF. The V call is TRBV2, the J call TRBJ1-2; maybe TRBD1 (5 bases). CDR3 length equals 12 residues. The germline V gene has CDR1 SNHLY and CDR2 FYNNEI. V shed 7 bases and J shed 3 bases, with 9 bases lying between them.